These T cell receptor beta chains were read from a single sample in a study of shared clonotypes between healthy human individuals. This table comes from immunoSEQ multiplex PCR, and its TCRdb copy is limited to in-frame clones, with some not included. In the table there are hundreds of thousands of clones, 74% of which are singletons. The sequencing sample was made of memory CD4+ T cells sorted from blood. All receptors come from a woman aged 25-40 years in good health. Both conserved end residues are part of each CDR3. A D gene is named only where the DNA matches it firmly. The listing skips clone size in some rows; elsewhere it reads once, few, many or a size class.

D	size	J	V	DNA	CDR3
TRBD2	-	TRBJ2-2	TRBV18	TGTGCCAGCTCACCCGCGGGACTAGCGGGAGGAATCGGGGAGCTGTTTTTT	CASSPAGLAGGIGELFF
-	-	TRBJ2-3	TRBV2	TGTGCCAGCAGCCTCGAGAACACAGATACGCAGTATTTT	CASSLENTDTQYF
TRBD1	-	TRBJ2-1	TRBV6-1	TGTGCCAGCAGTGACCCCCGGACAGGGCACAATGAGCAGTTCTTC	CASSDPRTGHNEQFF
-	-	TRBJ2-5	TRBV9	TGTGCCAGCAGCGTACATCACCGGGACTCAACCCCACGGAACTTC	CASSVHHRDSTPRNF
TRBD2	-	TRBJ2-1	TRBV5-1	TGCGCCAGCAGCCCCCCGCTAGCGGGCGAATACAATGAGCAGTTCTTC	CASSPPLAGEYNEQFF
-	-	TRBJ2-7	TRBV28	TGTGCCAGCAGTCCCTTTTCGGGCGGCGAGCAGTACTTC	CASSPFSGGEQYF
-	-	TRBJ1-1	TRBV5-1	TGCGCCAGCAGCTTGTTTACCGGGACCTTGAACACTGAAGCTTTCTTT	CASSLFTGTLNTEAFF
-	-	TRBJ1-1	TRBV2	TGTGCCAGCAGTTGGCAGAGGATGAACACTGAAGCTTTCTTT	CASSWQRMNTEAFF
TRBD1	few	TRBJ2-7	TRBV5-1	TGCGCCAGCAGCTTGGGGGACAGGGACTTTCACGAGCAGTACTTC	CASSLGDRDFHEQYF
TRBD2	-	TRBJ2-5	TRBV23-1	TGCGCCAGCAGTCAACCCCGGACGGGGGGGGAAGAGACCCAGTACTTC	CASSQPRTGGEETQYF
-	-	TRBJ2-3	TRBV7-8	TGTGCCAGCAGCCCCCCGGGAGCCGGAGATACGCAGTATTTT	CASSPPGAGDTQYF
TRBD1	-	TRBJ2-7	TRBV19	TGTGCCAGTAGTATCGGGGACAGTCAATCCTACGAGCAGTACTTC	CASSIGDSQSYEQYF
-	-	TRBJ1-5	TRBV27	TGTGCCAGCAGTGTCGGACAGTATAGCAATCAGCCCCAGCATTTT	CASSVGQYSNQPQHF
-	-	TRBJ2-7	TRBV9	TGTGCCAGCAGCGTAGCTTCATCGGCCCAGCCGTACGAGCAGTACTTC	CASSVASSAQPYEQYF
-	-	TRBJ2-3	TRBV4-2	TGTGCCAGCAGCCGGCCAGGCACAGATACGCAGTATTTT	CASSRPGTDTQYF
TRBD1	many	TRBJ2-2	TRBV19	TGTGCCAGTACTGTAGGACAGGGACACACCGGGGAGCTGTTTTTT	CASTVGQGHTGELFF
TRBD2	-	TRBJ2-3	TRBV10-1	TGCGCCAGCAGTTGGGGAGGGAGTACAGATACGCAGTATTTT	CASSWGGSTDTQYF
-	once	TRBJ2-5	TRBV9	TGTGCCAGCAGCGTAGTGAGGGGCGGGCGAGAGACCCAGTACTTC	CASSVVRGGRETQYF
TRBD1	once	TRBJ2-7	TRBV5-4	TGTGCCAGCAGCCTGTCGGGACAGGCCGCCTACGAGCAGTACTTC	CASSLSGQAAYEQYF
-	-	TRBJ2-5	TRBV5-5	TGTGCCAGCAGCTTGGCACAAGAGACCCAGTACTTC	CASSLAQETQYF
-	-	TRBJ2-1	TRBV7-2	TGTGCCAGCAGCTTAGGGGCACTAGTCTCCTACAATGAGCAGTTCTTC	CASSLGALVSYNEQFF
TRBD2	-	TRBJ2-7	TRBV11-2	TGTGCCAGCAGCCGCGGACTAGATCCCTTTCGTGAGCAGTACTTC	CASSRGLDPFREQYF
TRBD2	few	TRBJ2-1	TRBV4-1	TGCGCCAGCAGCCGCCAAGTCCTAGCGGGAGGGTTCAATGAGCAGTTCTTC	CASSRQVLAGGFNEQFF
TRBD1	few	TRBJ1-2	TRBV18	TGTGCCAGCTCACCTACTCAGGGGGTAGAGGTCTATGGCTACACCTTC	CASSPTQGVEVYGYTF
-	-	TRBJ2-7	TRBV5-5	TGTGCCAGCAGCCTGCTAGTGATTGGGAACGAGCAGTACTTC	CASSLLVIGNEQYF
-	-	TRBJ2-5	TRBV2	TGTGCCAGCAGGGCGGGACCAGAGACCCAGTACTTC	CASRAGPETQYF
TRBD1	-	TRBJ2-7	TRBV5-1	TGCGCCAGCAGCTCCCGGACAGGGAACTACGAGCAGTACTTC	CASSSRTGNYEQYF
-	-	TRBJ1-2	TRBV6-5	TGTGCCAGCACTCTACGTGGCAGTCTTAACTATGGCTACACCTTC	CASTLRGSLNYGYTF
-	-	TRBJ2-7	TRBV28	TGTGCCAGCAGGGACTTAACGTCCTACGAGCAGTACTTC	CASRDLTSYEQYF
TRBD1	few	TRBJ2-7	TRBV6-1	TGTGCCAGCACTCCGGGACAGGCGGTAGTAAGCGAGCAGTACTTC	CASTPGQAVVSEQYF
-	-	TRBJ2-4	TRBV28	TGTGCCAGCAGTTTAGGCGGGCGCAAAAACATTCAGTACTTC	CASSLGGRKNIQYF
-	-	TRBJ1-1	TRBV11-2	TGTGCCAGCAGCTTCGACCTTACTGAAGCTTTCTTT	CASSFDLTEAFF
-	-	TRBJ2-1	TRBV10-1	TGCGCCAGCAGTGAGACAGCGGAGGCCTACAATGAGCAGTTCTTC	CASSETAEAYNEQFF
-	once	TRBJ1-5	TRBV4-1	TGCGCCAGCAGCCAGCCAGGGACATACAATCAGCCCCAGCATTTT	CASSQPGTYNQPQHF
-	-	TRBJ1-4	TRBV5-1	TGCGCCAGCAGCCGACAGAACTTGGGGAATAATGAAAAACTGTTTTTT	CASSRQNLGNNEKLFF
-	-	TRBJ2-7	TRBV19	TGTGCCAGTACCCATGGGGCTAGCAAGGGCTACGAGCAGTACTTC	CASTHGASKGYEQYF
-	-	TRBJ1-2	TRBV19	TGTGCCAGTAGTACCCTTACGGGGGGCAACTATGGCTACACCTTC	CASSTLTGGNYGYTF
TRBD1	-	TRBJ1-5	TRBV30	TGTGCCTGGCGTCATTCTTTGGGAACAGGGGCAAATCAGCCCCAGCATTTT	CAWRHSLGTGANQPQHF
-	once	TRBJ1-1	TRBV30	TGTGCCTGGAGAACAGCGCACCCGGGGGCTTTCTTT	CAWRTAHPGAFF
-	-	TRBJ2-1	TRBV30	TGTGCCTGGAGTGTACGAAATGAGCAGTTCTTC	CAWSVRNEQFF
TRBD2	-	TRBJ2-5	TRBV2	TGTGCCAGCAAGGGACTAGCGGTCAAAAAAGAGACCCAGTACTTC	CASKGLAVKKETQYF
-	-	TRBJ2-5	TRBV10-3	TGTGCCATCAGTGAGGGGGGGGCTCGGCAAGAGACCCAGTACTTC	CAISEGGARQETQYF
-	-	TRBJ2-1	TRBV30	TGTGCCTGGATACAGAAAAAGGGGGGTGAGCAGTTCTTC	CAWIQKKGGEQFF
TRBD1	few	TRBJ1-2	TRBV27	TGTGCCAGCAGGCCAGAGGGACAGGGGTATGGCTACACCTTC	CASRPEGQGYGYTF
TRBD2	-	TRBJ2-4	TRBV19	TGTGCCAGTAGCGACCGACTAGCGGGAGGGCCGGCGGGATTAACCAAAAACATTCAGTACTTC	CASSDRLAGGPAGLTKNIQYF
-	-	TRBJ1-2	TRBV29-1	TGCAGCGTTGATCAGGGCTACACCTTC	CSVDQGYTF
-	-	TRBJ2-1	TRBV7-2	TGTGCCGGGCGGGCTGGGAGCTCCTACAATGAGCAGTTCTTC	CAGRAGSSYNEQFF
TRBD1	-	TRBJ1-4	TRBV7-9	TGTGCCAGCAGCTTACCTCAGGGGGCAAGTGAAAAACTGTTTTTT	CASSLPQGASEKLFF
-	-	TRBJ1-2	TRBV5-4	TGTGCCAGCAGCCAATCAGGACAGCGCCTCTATGGCTACACCTTC	CASSQSGQRLYGYTF